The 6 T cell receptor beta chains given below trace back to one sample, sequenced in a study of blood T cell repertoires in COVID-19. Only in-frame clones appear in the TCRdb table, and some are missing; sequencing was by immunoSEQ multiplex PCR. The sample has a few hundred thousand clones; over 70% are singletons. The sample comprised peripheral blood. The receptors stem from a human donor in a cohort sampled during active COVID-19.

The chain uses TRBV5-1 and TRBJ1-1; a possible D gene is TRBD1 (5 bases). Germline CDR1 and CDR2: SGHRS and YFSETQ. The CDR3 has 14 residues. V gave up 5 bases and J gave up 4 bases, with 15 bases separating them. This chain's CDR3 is CASSSSGNPTEAFF. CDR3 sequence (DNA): TGCGCCAGCAGTTCGTCAGGGAATCCCACTGAAGCTTTCTTT.

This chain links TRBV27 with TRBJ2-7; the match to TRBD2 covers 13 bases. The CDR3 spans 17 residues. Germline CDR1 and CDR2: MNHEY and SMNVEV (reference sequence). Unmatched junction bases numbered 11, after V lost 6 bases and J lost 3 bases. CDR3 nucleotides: TGTGCCAGCAGGAGTTTTGGGACTAGCGGGAACTTCTACGAGCAGTACTTC. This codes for CASRSFGTSGNFYEQYF.

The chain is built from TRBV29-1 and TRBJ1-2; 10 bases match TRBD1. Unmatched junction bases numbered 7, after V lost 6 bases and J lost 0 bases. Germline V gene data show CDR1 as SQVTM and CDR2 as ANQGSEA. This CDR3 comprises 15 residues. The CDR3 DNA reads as TGCAGCGTCCAGACAGGGGGCTCAGCTAACTATGGCTACACCTTC. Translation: CSVQTGGSANYGYTF.

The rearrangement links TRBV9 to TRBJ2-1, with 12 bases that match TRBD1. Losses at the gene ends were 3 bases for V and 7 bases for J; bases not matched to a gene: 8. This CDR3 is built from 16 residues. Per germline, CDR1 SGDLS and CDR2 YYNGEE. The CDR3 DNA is TGTGCCAGCAGCGATTCGGGACAGGGGGCGAAGAATGAGCAGTTCTTC. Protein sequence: CASSDSGQGAKNEQFF.

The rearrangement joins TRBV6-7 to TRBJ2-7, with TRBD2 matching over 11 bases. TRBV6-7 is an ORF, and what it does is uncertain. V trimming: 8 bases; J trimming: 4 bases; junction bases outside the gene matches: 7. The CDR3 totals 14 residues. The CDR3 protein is CASPPASGRYEQYF. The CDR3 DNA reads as TGTGCCAGCCCACCGGCTAGCGGGAGGTACGAGCAGTACTTC.

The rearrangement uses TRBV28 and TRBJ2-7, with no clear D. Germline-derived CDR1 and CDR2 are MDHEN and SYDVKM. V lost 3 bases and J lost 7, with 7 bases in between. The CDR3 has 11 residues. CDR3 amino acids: CASSFIGEQYF. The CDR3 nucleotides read TGTGCCAGCAGTTTTATCGGGGAGCAGTACTTC.